Listed below are T cell receptor beta chains from one sample, sequenced in a study of tumor and adjacent non-tumor tissue in lung cancer. In TCRdb, the multiplex PCR reads were re-called with MiXCR into one record per CDR3 protein. The data show tens of thousands of distinct CDR3 sequences, 74% seen once. The sequenced material came from distant non-tumor lung tissue. The receptors stem from a woman in her sixties with non-small cell lung cancer. The CDR3 runs from the conserved cysteine through the conserved F or W. The D gene is left open where the match is weak. Only part of the rows carry a size: once, few, many, or a class if the clone is expanded.

V	size	J	D	DNA	CDR3
TRBV20-1	many	TRBJ2-5	NA	TGCAGTGCTAGAGGGGCGGGGTGGGGAGAGACCCAGTACTTC	CSARGAGWGETQYF
TRBV6-6	medium-sized	TRBJ2-1	TRBD2	TGTGCCACTCGGGGACTAGCGGGAGGTGGGGGCAATGAGCAGTTCTTC	CATRGLAGGGGNEQFF
TRBV4-1	NA	TRBJ1-5	NA	TGCGCCAGCAGCGAAGATCAGGGTCAGCCCCAGCATTTC	CASSEDQGQPQHF
TRBV6-2/TRBV6-3	NA	TRBJ2-5	NA	TGTGCCAGCAATTACGAGATTCAAGAGACCCAATACTTC	CASNYEIQETQYF
TRBV6-6	NA	TRBJ2-6	NA	TGTGCCAGCAGTCCGACAGTCTCTAGGGCCAACGTCCTGACTTTC	CASSPTVSRANVLTF
TRBV6-5	NA	TRBJ2-3	NA	TGTGCCAGCAGGTACATGGCCAGCACAGATACGCAGTGTTTT	CASRYMASTDTQCF
TRBV6-2/TRBV6-3	NA	TRBJ1-1	NA	TGTGCCAGCAGAGGCCCAGGCAGATCCGTAGCTTTCTTT	CASRGPGRSVAFF
TRBV5-1	NA	TRBJ1-5	TRBD1	TGCGCCAGCAGCTGGGCCGGGACAGTATTATATCATCCCCAGCATTTT	CASSWAGTVLYHPQHF
TRBV11-2	NA	TRBJ2-1	NA	TGTGCCAGCATCTTAGAAGTAGTCTCCTACAACGTGCAGTTCTTC	CASILEVVSYNVQFF
TRBV20-1	NA	TRBJ2-7	TRBD1	TGCAGTGCTAGAGATTTCGGACAGGGGGGTTCCTACGAGCAGTACTTC	CSARDFGQGGSYEQYF
TRBV10-3	NA	TRBJ2-2	NA	TGTGCCATCAGTGAGACCGGGTGGTCGGGCGGGAAGCTGTTTTTT	CAISETGWSGGKLFF
TRBV11-2	once	TRBJ2-3	TRBD2	TGTGCAAGCAGCTTAAGGACTAGCGGGGAAGTTCTCACAGATACGCAGTATTTT	CASSLRTSGEVLTDTQYF
TRBV29-1	NA	TRBJ2-2	TRBD1	TGCAGCGCTGATTGGCAGGGGGCAACCGGGTGGCTGTTTTTT	CSADWQGATGWLFF
TRBV4-3	NA	TRBJ2-3	TRBD2	TGCGCCAGCAGCCCGAATGCGGGGAGGGGAGCCATAGATACGCAGTATTTT	CASSPNAGRGAIDTQYF
TRBV28	NA	TRBJ2-3	NA	TGTGCCAGCATCCCCGGGACCATAGTGGATACGCAGTATTTT	CASIPGTIVDTQYF
TRBV12-3/TRBV12-4	once	TRBJ2-2	TRBD1	TGTGCCAGCAGTTCCAACAGGGGGTGCGTGGACGGGGAACTGTTTTTT	CASSSNRGCVDGELFF
TRBV6-2/TRBV6-3	NA	TRBJ2-3	TRBD2	TGTACCAGCAGTCTAGGACTAGCGGGTCTAGATACGCAGTATTTT	CTSSLGLAGLDTQYF
TRBV11-1	few	TRBJ2-7	TRBD1	TGTGCCAGCAGCTTAGAGACAGGGACCTACGAGCAGTACTTC	CASSLETGTYEQYF
TRBV7-9	few	TRBJ1-2	TRBD1	TGTGCCAGCAGTCGCCGGACAGGGGGAGACTATGGCTACACCTTC	CASSRRTGGDYGYTF
TRBV6-2/TRBV6-3	NA	TRBJ2-7	TRBD1	TGTGCCAGCAGTTACAGGACAGGATCCCTCTATGAGCGGTACTTC	CASSYRTGSLYERYF
TRBV6-5	NA	TRBJ2-5	NA	TGTGCCACTGGAGTAGGGAAGACCCGGTACTTC	CATGVGKTRYF
TRBV6-6	NA	TRBJ1-6	NA	TGTGCCGGCAGTTTTGATGAAGAGAGCCCCTACAATTCACCCCTCCACTTT	CAGSFDEESPYNSPLHF
TRBV6-5	NA	TRBJ2-2	NA	TGTGCCAGCACGGCCGACCAAACCAACACCGGGCTGCTGCTTTTT	CASTADQTNTGLLLF
TRBV6-2/TRBV6-3	once	TRBJ1-1	NA	TGTACCAGCAGTTACTTTGGGGCTGAAGATTTCTTT	CTSSYFGAEDFF
TRBV6-2/TRBV6-3	once	TRBJ2-1	NA	TGTGCCAGCAGGGATCCGGATGGCGAGGATGAGCAGTTCTTC	CASRDPDGEDEQFF
TRBV6-5	NA	TRBJ2-1	NA	TGTGCCAGCAGTTATAGCACAAGGGGCAATGAGCAGTTCTTC	CASSYSTRGNEQFF
TRBV29-1	NA	TRBJ2-2	NA	TGCAGAGTTACAAGGACAACGAACGCCGGGGAGCTGTTATTT	CRVTRTTNAGELLF
TRBV4-3	NA	TRBJ2-2	NA	TGCACCAGCAGCCAAGATTGGAACGAAATCACCGGGGAGTTGTTTTTT	CTSSQDWNEITGELFF
TRBV7-9	many	TRBJ1-1	NA	TGTGCCAGCAGCTTAGCCGGGGCAGAAGCTTTCTTT	CASSLAGAEAFF
TRBV11-2	many	TRBJ2-7	NA	TGTGCCAGCAGCCCCCTGAGCGAGCAGGTCTACGAGCAGTACTTC	CASSPLSEQVYEQYF
TRBV4-2	NA	TRBJ2-1	NA	TGTGCCAGCAGCCCCTCACACCGGGAGCCCGTCAACGAGCAGTTCTTC	CASSPSHREPVNEQFF
TRBV4-2	NA	TRBJ2-1	TRBD2	TGTGCCAGCAGCCCAATTCAGCGGGGGTCATACAGTGGGCAGTTCTTC	CASSPIQRGSYSGQFF
TRBV6-5	NA	TRBJ2-4	TRBD1	TGTCCCAGCAGACCGAGCCGGGACAGGGATCGGAACATTCCGTACTTC	CPSRPSRDRDRNIPYF
TRBV29-1	NA	TRBJ2-5	NA	TGCAGCGTTGTGCATCCTTTCCGAGAGACCCAGTACTTC	CSVVHPFRETQYF
TRBV20-1	NA	TRBJ1-5	NA	TGCAGTACTAGAGAATCTAGGGCAGGTTCTAGCAATCTGCCCCAGCATTTT	CSTRESRAGSSNLPQHF